The 23 T cell receptor beta chains listed next were all sequenced from one sample in a study of early T cells in non-severe SARS-CoV-2 infection. TCRdb redid the calling of the 5' RACE reads with MiXCR, one entry per CDR3 protein. Among some 66,000 distinct CDR3 sequences listed, approximately 9.1% were seen once. The material sequenced was whole blood. These receptors all stem from an adult who was a healthcare worker with PCR-confirmed SARS-CoV-2 infection or an uninfected control (not recorded which).

This clonotype came up a few times. The V and J genes are TRBV6-2 or TRBV6-3 and TRBJ1-2; no reliable D call. V lost 0 bases and J lost 2, with 4 bases in between. This CDR3 has 13 amino acids. Looked up from germline, CDR1 is MNHEY and CDR2 is SVGEGT. For the CDR3, the DNA is TGTGCCAGCAGTTACTCGGACAACTATGGCTACACCTTC. It encodes CASSYSDNYGYTF.

This clonotype was detected only a few times. The chain joins TRBV7-8 to TRBJ2-4; D is perhaps TRBD2 (6 bases). V was shortened by 1 base and J by 10 bases, with 14 bases between the two germline ends. The CDR3 totals 14 residues. CDR1 and CDR2 from the germline V gene are SGHVS and FQNEAQ. DNA for the CDR3: TGTGCCAGCAGCTTAGTGGGGACGGGGAGGATTCAGTACTTC. This codes for CASSLVGTGRIQYF.

This rearrangement joins TRBV29-1 to TRBJ2-7; weak D call: TRBD2 (5 bases). The CDR3 covers 12 residues. Trimming shortened V by 5 bases and J by 4 bases, and 12 bases separated the two germline ends. Germline V gives CDR1 SQVTM, CDR2 ANQGSEA. This CDR3 is CSVRLPQYEQYF. The CDR3 DNA follows: TGCAGCGTTAGACTACCACAATACGAGCAGTACTTC.

The J gene is TRBJ2-1, the V gene TRBV11-1; TRBD1 agrees at 9 bases. The CDR3 contains 15 residues. CDR1 and CDR2 from the germline V gene are SGHAT and FQDESV (reference sequence). The ends lost 4 bases at V and 6 bases at J; junction bases unmatched: 7. The CDR3 here is CASSSRGQGGNEQFF. As DNA, the CDR3 is TGTGCCAGCAGCTCCAGGGGACAGGGAGGCAATGAGCAGTTCTTC.

The chain recombines TRBV7-2 with TRBJ1-5; no clear D. CDR1 and CDR2 (germline): SGHTA, FQGNSA. V lost 4 bases and J 4 bases, leaving 11 bases between the germline ends. CDR3 length equals 14 residues. The chain's CDR3 is CASSSANINQPQHF. The DNA of the CDR3 is TGTGCCAGCAGCTCCGCAAACATAAATCAGCCCCAGCATTTT.

This clonotype has ten or more counts. V is TRBV6-6 and J is TRBJ2-3, with 9 bases that match TRBD2. The length of the CDR3 is 16 residues. Germline CDR1 reads MNHNY; CDR2 reads SVGAGI (reference sequence). After removal of 2 bases from V and 0 bases from J, the junction contained 3 bases not matched to a gene. CDR3 DNA sequence: TGTGCCAGCAGTTACGGGAGCGGGGGGAGCACAGATACGCAGTATTTT. This translates into CASSYGSGGSTDTQYF.

The sample holds a few counts of this clonotype. This chain connects TRBV18 to TRBJ1-5, with 8 bases that match TRBD1. The junction had 6 bases not matched to a gene; V was cut back by 3 bases and J by 5 bases. The germline V gene encodes CDR1 KGHSH and CDR2 LQKENI. The CDR3 is 15 amino acids. This chain's CDR3 is CASSPLPGGDQPQHF. CDR3 nucleotides: TGTGCCAGCTCACCTTTGCCAGGGGGCGATCAGCCCCAGCATTTT. The variable domain in full, completed from reference TRBV18 and TRBJ1-5, reads NAGVMQNPRHLVRRRGQEARLRCSPMKGHSHVYWYRQLPEEGLKFMVYLQKENIIDESGMPKERFSAEFPKEGPSILRIQQVVRGDSAAYFCASSPLPGGDQPQHFGDGTRLSIL.

This clonotype was recorded many times. The chain employs TRBV24-1 and TRBJ2-1; D is unclear. Germline-derived CDR1 and CDR2 are KGHDR and SFDVKD. This CDR3 spans 18 amino acids. V dropped 0 bases and J dropped 0 bases, with 14 bases sitting between them. The CDR3 DNA is TGTGCCACCAGTGATTTGCGTCAACAGTCCAGCTCCTACAATGAGCAGTTCTTC. Amino acids: CATSDLRQQSSSYNEQFF.

V usage is TRBV29-1 and J usage is TRBJ1-1; 7 bases are shared with TRBD1. Germline V gene data show CDR1 as SQVTM and CDR2 as ANQGSEA. CDR3 length: 16 residues. Trimming removed 7 bases from V and 1 base from J; junction bases left unmatched: 15. CDR3 in DNA: TGCAGCGGAGGGGGCAGCCTCAAAGCTAGGAACACTGAAGCTTTCTTT. Its translation: CSGGGSLKARNTEAFF. Looking up the rest from reference TRBV29-1 and TRBJ1-1 gives the full variable domain: SAVISQKPSRDICQRGTSLTIQCQVDSQVTMMFWYRQQPGQSLTLIATANQGSEATYESGFVIDKFPISRPNLTFSTLTVSNMSPEDSSIYLCSGGGSLKARNTEAFFGQGTRLTVV.

The CDR3 spells CASSSRRTRSNEQFF. CDR3 in DNA: TGTGCCAGCAGCTCACGGCGAACACGTAGTAATGAGCAGTTCTTC. The genes are TRBV9 and TRBJ2-1; D remains unclear. Germline-derived CDR1 and CDR2 are SGDLS and YYNGEE. CDR3 length: 15 residues. Trimming pared 4 bases from V and 7 bases from J, leaving 18 bases between.

V and J are TRBV9 and TRBJ2-3, with 7 bases identical to TRBD2. With V trimmed by 4 bases and J by 5 bases, 10 bases remained unmatched. This CDR3 has 15 residues. Germline V gene lookup returns CDR1 SGDLS and CDR2 YYNGEE. As DNA, the CDR3 is TGTGCCAGCAGCCGATCAGGACTAGGAGGAGATACGCAGTATTTT. It is translated as CASSRSGLGGDTQYF.

This clonotype was detected many times. The CDR3 coding sequence is TGTGCCAGCAGCTTGGGCAGGGTGCTGTTCTTC. This translates into CASSLGRVLFF. V and J are TRBV7-9 and TRBJ2-1; D is perhaps TRBD1 (5 bases). Germline assignment: CDR1 SEHNR and CDR2 FQNEAQ (reference sequence). Trimming stripped 3 bases from V and 15 bases from J, with 12 bases between. The CDR3 runs 11 residues.

This clonotype has a count of ten or more. The chain has TRBV27 and TRBJ2-3, with TRBD1 as a possible D gene (6 bases). Trimming cost V 5 bases and J 0 bases, with 15 bases left between them. The germline V gene encodes CDR1 MNHEY and CDR2 SMNVEV (reference sequence). This CDR3 is built from 16 residues. DNA of the CDR3: TGTGCCAGCAGTGTAACAGGGATCACAAGCACAGATACGCAGTATTTT. Its translation is CASSVTGITSTDTQYF.

The chain combines TRBV7-8 with TRBJ1-2; possibly TRBD1 for D (5 bases). Germline V lookup: CDR1 SGHVS, CDR2 FQNEAQ. V was pared by 7 bases and J by 2 bases, with 17 bases between. CDR3 length equals 15 residues. Here the CDR3 reads CASTRQGARNYGYTF. CDR3 coding DNA: TGTGCCAGCACCCGACAAGGGGCCAGGAACTATGGCTACACCTTC.

This clonotype came up many times. The V gene is TRBV29-1, the J gene TRBJ2-3; 12 positions match TRBD2. This CDR3 region has 15 residues. The V segment lost 5 bases and the J segment 3 bases; nucleotides outside the gene matches: 6. CDR1 SQVTM and CDR2 ANQGSEA come from the germline V gene. CDR3 in amino acids: CSVLTSGSSTDTQYF. CDR3 nucleotides: TGCAGCGTTTTGACTAGCGGGAGTAGTACAGATACGCAGTATTTT.

This clonotype was detected only a few times. The chain uses TRBV7-3 and TRBJ1-6; D may be TRBD1 (6 bases). This CDR3 has 13 residues. V was pared by 5 bases and J by 7 bases, with 9 bases between. Germline CDR1 and CDR2: SGHTA and FQGTGA. CDR3: CASSVTGNSPLHF. Here the CDR3 DNA reads TGTGCCAGCAGCGTCACAGGGAATTCACCCCTCCACTTT.

Only a few counts were recorded for this clonotype. The chain is built from TRBV19 and TRBJ2-7, with D perhaps TRBD1 or TRBD2 (5 bases each). Germline CDR1 reads LNHDA; CDR2 reads SQIVND (reference sequence). Between the trimmed V and J ends, which lost 3 bases and 3 bases, there was a span of 12 bases. CDR3 length: 14 amino acids. The CDR3 sequence is CASSMPGQIYEQYF. In DNA form, the CDR3 reads TGTGCCAGTAGTATGCCGGGGCAGATCTACGAGCAGTACTTC.

The chain recombines TRBV11-3 with TRBJ2-1, with D uncertain. Trimming removed 5 bases from V and 5 bases from J, with 7 bases in between. The germline V gene has CDR1 SGHNT and CDR2 YENEEA. The CDR3 has 12 residues. CDR3 bases: TGTGCCAGCAGCCCGGCCCACAATGAGCAGTTCTTC. Translating gives CASSPAHNEQFF.

This clonotype came up many times. The chain links TRBV4-2 to TRBJ2-3; D might be TRBD2 (5 bases). CDR3 size: 16 residues. V was pared by 0 bases and J by 2 bases, with 12 bases between. Germline loops: CDR1 LGHNA, CDR2 YNFKEQ. In DNA, the CDR3 is TGTGCCAGCAGCCAAGATGAGGGAGCTCCCACAGATACGCAGTATTTT. This encodes CASSQDEGAPTDTQYF.

This clonotype was seen repeatedly, ten times or more. The chain combines TRBV6-2 or TRBV6-3 with TRBJ2-3; D not certain. CDR1 is MNHEY and CDR2 is SVGEGT in the germline V gene. V was cut by 4 bases and J by 3 bases, with 5 bases left in between. This CDR3 has 12 residues. The CDR3 nucleotides read TGTGCCAGCAGTTCCTGGACAGATACGCAGTATTTT. Its protein product is CASSSWTDTQYF.

This clonotype was seen a few times. The V call is TRBV29-1, the J call TRBJ2-3, with unresolved D. V was shortened by 7 bases and J by 2 bases, with 10 bases between the two germline ends. CDR1 is SQVTM, CDR2 ANQGSEA, per germline. The CDR3 contains 12 residues. The CDR3 protein is CSGSDDTDTQYF. For the CDR3, the DNA is TGCAGCGGCTCGGACGACACAGATACGCAGTATTTT.

The chain joins TRBV20-1 to TRBJ2-5, with 9 bases lining up with TRBD1. The CDR3 contains 13 residues. The germline V gene encodes CDR1 DFQATT and CDR2 SNEGSKA (reference sequence). The J segment lost 3 bases and the V segment lost 3 bases, leaving 2 bases of the junction unmatched. CDR3 sequence (DNA): TGCAGTGCTAGGACAGGGGGGGAAGAGACCCAGTACTTC. Translated: CSARTGGEETQYF.

The rearrangement joins TRBV11-2 to TRBJ2-2; tentatively, D is TRBD1 (6 bases). The germline gives CDR1 SGHAT, CDR2 FQNNGV. This CDR3 has 16 amino acids. V lost 0 bases and J 7 bases, leaving 15 bases between the germline ends. CDR3 sequence: CASSLDPRGGGGELFF. CDR3 coding DNA: TGTGCCAGCAGCTTAGATCCCAGGGGTGGCGGCGGGGAGCTGTTTTTT.